One and the same sample provided the 26 T cell receptor beta chains below, sequenced in a study of Graves' ophthalmopathy and Graves' hyperthyroidism. Scientists amplified the TCR beta CDR3 regions from RNA transcripts. The workflow started with a first-round RT-PCR run with HTBI primers and then moved on to a second-round multiplex PCR. MiXCR was run by TCRdb on the multiplex PCR reads, yielding one entry per CDR3 protein. This sample has fewer than 350,000 distinct CDR3 sequences; roughly 15% occur once, and the top ten carry 9% to 15%. Sequenced: peripheral blood. These TCRs come from an adult man with Graves' ophthalmopathy.

This clonotype has ten or more counts. The chain joins TRBV3-1 to TRBJ2-7, with TRBD2 matching over 7 bases. The J segment lost 7 bases and the V segment lost 0 bases, leaving 9 bases of the junction unmatched. Per the germline V gene, CDR1 is LGHDT and CDR2 is YNNKEL (reference sequence). The CDR3 is 15 amino acids. CDR3 loop: CASSQDPGTTGEQYF. In DNA, the CDR3 is TGTGCCAGCAGCCAAGACCCCGGGACTACTGGAGAGCAGTACTTC.

This clonotype has at least ten counts. The chain links TRBV7-2 to TRBJ2-5; the match to TRBD1 covers 10 bases. Per germline, CDR1 SGHTA and CDR2 FQGNSA. This CDR3 region has 15 residues. After removal of 5 bases from V and 2 bases from J, the junction contained 5 bases not matched to a gene. CDR3 coding DNA: TGTGCCAGCAGCGGACAGGGGGGATTTCAAGAGACCCAGTACTTC. Protein: CASSGQGGFQETQYF.

The rearrangement uses TRBV24-1 and TRBJ1-5; D is ambiguous. This CDR3 spans 13 amino acids. V was trimmed by 4 bases and J by 4 bases, leaving 7 bases between them. Germline V CDR1 and CDR2: KGHDR, SFDVKD. CDR3 region: CATSEHANQPQHF. The CDR3 bases are TGTGCCACCAGTGAACACGCTAATCAGCCCCAGCATTTT.

This clonotype has a single count. Germline is not matched at one junction end, which may reflect a read error. The V gene is TRBV12-3 or TRBV12-4, the J gene TRBJ1-2; 8 bases are shared with TRBD1. This CDR3 has 15 amino acids. The CDR3 region is CASSVAGQALYGYTF. The CDR3 DNA is TGTGCCAGCAGTGTAGCGGGACAGGCTTTATATGGCTACACCTTC.

The table lists this clonotype with many counts. The chain has TRBV10-3 and TRBJ2-3; no reliable D call. Germline V CDR1 and CDR2: ENHRY, SYGVKD. The CDR3 spans 15 residues. V was trimmed by 4 bases and J by 0 bases, leaving 11 bases between them. The CDR3 loop is CAISVGSASTDTQYF. The CDR3 DNA reads TGTGCCATCAGTGTTGGAAGCGCCAGCACAGATACGCAGTATTTT.

This chain links TRBV28 with TRBJ2-7; 7 nucleotides agree with TRBD2. V shed 3 bases, J shed 4 bases, and the junction held 6 bases outside the gene matches. CDR3 length equals 14 residues. Germline V gene data show CDR1 as MDHEN and CDR2 as SYDVKM. The CDR3 loop is CASSFGPGGYEQYF. CDR3 bases: TGTGCCAGCAGTTTCGGACCGGGGGGTTACGAGCAGTACTTC.

In its sample, this clonotype was seen many times. This rearrangement joins TRBV6-2 or TRBV6-3 to TRBJ1-2; TRBD1 aligns across 7 bases. V trimming: 2 bases; J trimming: 4 bases; junction bases outside the gene matches: 7. This CDR3 comprises 15 residues. Germline CDR1 reads MNHEY; CDR2 reads SVGEGT. The CDR3 bases are TGTGCCAGCAGTTACGATGAGGGGGCGACCTATGGCTACACCTTC. Amino acids: CASSYDEGATYGYTF.

This clonotype was observed many times. This chain connects TRBV2 to TRBJ1-1; D not resolved. The V and J ends lost 0 bases and 5 bases respectively, with 13 bases between them. CDR3 size: 15 residues. Germline V gives CDR1 SNHLY, CDR2 FYNNEI. This CDR3 is CASSEAGAAVTEAFF. CDR3 nucleotide sequence: TGTGCCAGCAGTGAAGCGGGAGCGGCGGTAACTGAAGCTTTCTTT.

This clonotype came up many times. The chain combines TRBV6-2 or TRBV6-3 with TRBJ1-5, with D maybe TRBD1 (5 bases). The V gene's germline CDR1 is MNHEY and CDR2 SVGEGT. This CDR3 is 14 amino acids long. V lost 6 bases and J 5 bases, leaving 14 bases between the germline ends. The CDR3 region is CASRNPGPHQPQHF. In DNA, the CDR3 is TGTGCCAGCAGAAACCCAGGGCCCCATCAGCCCCAGCATTTT.

In its sample, this clonotype was seen many times. The chain carries TRBV7-9 and TRBJ2-7, with D tentatively TRBD1 (6 bases). The CDR3 loop spans 14 amino acids. Between the trimmed V and J ends, which lost 2 bases and 4 bases, there was a span of 12 bases. The germline V gene encodes CDR1 SEHNR and CDR2 FQNEAQ (reference sequence). The CDR3 coding sequence is TGTGCCAGCAGCTTACTCGCAGGGGAGTACGAGCAGTACTTC. This gives the protein CASSLLAGEYEQYF.

This clonotype has at least ten counts. The chain joins TRBV12-3 or TRBV12-4 to TRBJ2-5; TRBD2 matches 9 bases. This CDR3 contains 15 residues. V lost 3 bases, J lost 5 bases, and 7 bases stayed unmatched. The DNA for the CDR3 is TGTGCCAGCAGTTTGGCGGGAGGGCCGGCGGAGACCCAGTACTTC. It yields the protein CASSLAGGPAETQYF.

This clonotype was counted ten times or more. This rearrangement joins TRBV7-2 to TRBJ2-5; no clear D gene. The CDR3 has 14 residues. From germline, CDR1 is SGHTA and CDR2 FQGNSA. Trimming removed 5 bases at V and 1 base at J, with 11 bases between. CDR3 protein: CASSVGWGQETQYF. The CDR3 DNA is TGTGCCAGCAGCGTGGGCTGGGGCCAAGAGACCCAGTACTTC.

This clonotype was seen only once. The junction shows a germline mismatch at one end, possibly a read error. The genes are TRBV7-2 and TRBJ1-2; 8 nucleotides agree with TRBD1. This CDR3 has 15 amino acids. Germline lookup yields CDR1 SGHTA and CDR2 FQGNSA. The CDR3 spells CVSSLVTGGAYGYTF. Written as DNA, the CDR3 is TGTGTCAGCAGCTTGGTTACAGGGGGTGCCTATGGCTACACCTTC.

This clonotype was detected many times. The chain uses TRBV6-5 and TRBJ2-5; 8 nucleotides align to TRBD2. Germline V gives CDR1 MNHEY, CDR2 SVGAGI. The junction had 9 bases not matched to a gene; V was cut back by 2 bases and J by 4 bases. This CDR3 has 16 residues. The CDR3 DNA reads as TGTGCCAGCAGTTACGGTCCAGCGGGAGTCACAGAGACCCAGTACTTC. As protein: CASSYGPAGVTETQYF.

This clonotype occurred many times. The chain couples TRBV12-3 or TRBV12-4 to TRBJ1-2; 9 bases match TRBD1. CDR3 length: 13 amino acids. Trimming cost V 2 bases and J 7 bases; bases outside gene matches: 2. The CDR3 sequence: CASSLRDRVGYTF. The CDR3 DNA reads TGTGCCAGCAGTTTACGGGACAGGGTTGGCTACACCTTC.

This clonotype was detected many times. The V gene is TRBV19, the J gene TRBJ2-7; D might be TRBD2 (6 bases). The CDR3 contains 15 residues. V was clipped by 6 bases and J by 0 bases, with 15 bases between them. Germline CDR1 is LNHDA and CDR2 is SQIVND (reference sequence). The CDR3 DNA sequence: TGTGCCAGTAGATACGGGGGAACGCGCTCCTACGAGCAGTACTTC. The encoded protein is CASRYGGTRSYEQYF.

This sequence joins TRBV6-5 and TRBJ2-2; 8 bases are shared with TRBD1. The CDR3 has 14 residues. Trimming took 3 bases from V and 7 from J; bases not matched to a gene: 4. Germline V gene sequence: CDR1 MNHEY, CDR2 SVGAGI. CDR3 region: CASSYDRGIGELFF. CDR3 DNA: TGTGCCAGCAGTTATGACAGGGGTATCGGGGAGCTGTTTTTT.

This clonotype was counted at least ten times. This sequence joins TRBV20-1 and TRBJ1-1; the D is unclear. The CDR3 length is 14 residues. Per germline, CDR1 DFQATT and CDR2 SNEGSKA (reference sequence). The ends were cut back, 3 bases at V and 0 bases at J, with 11 bases in the middle. The CDR3 protein is CSASAGSMNTEAFF. DNA for the CDR3: TGCAGTGCTAGCGCCGGGAGCATGAACACTGAAGCTTTCTTT.

The chain is built from TRBV5-1 and TRBJ2-2; D unresolved. CDR3 size: 15 residues. The germline CDR1 and CDR2 sequences are SGHRS and YFSETQ. Trimming removed 5 bases at V and 0 bases at J, with 11 bases between. CDR3 sequence reads: CASRFSEANTGELFF. As DNA, the CDR3 is TGCGCCAGCAGGTTCTCTGAGGCGAACACCGGGGAGCTGTTTTTT.

This clonotype was seen repeatedly, ten times or more. CDR3 sequence reads: CSGLAGAQETQYF. In DNA, the CDR3 is TGCAGTGGCCTAGCGGGAGCCCAAGAGACCCAGTACTTC. The rearrangement joins TRBV20-1 to TRBJ2-5; 10 bases agree with TRBD2. V shed 7 bases and J 1 base; nucleotides not matched to a gene: 3. This CDR3 has 13 residues. Germline lookup yields CDR1 DFQATT and CDR2 SNEGSKA (reference sequence).

The chain couples TRBV20-1 to TRBJ2-5, with D perhaps matching TRBD2 (5 bases). The V gene lost 5 bases and the J gene lost 4 bases, with 14 bases spanning the gap. This CDR3 spans 13 amino acids. Looked up from germline, CDR1 is DFQATT and CDR2 is SNEGSKA (reference sequence). The CDR3: CSAPTSPGETQYF. For the CDR3, the DNA is TGCAGTGCTCCAACTAGTCCCGGAGAGACCCAGTACTTC.

This clonotype was counted between two and nine times. This chain joins TRBV10-3 and TRBJ2-7; D assignment may be TRBD1 or TRBD2 (5 bases each). The V gene lost 5 bases and the J gene lost 5 bases, with 10 bases spanning the gap. Per germline, CDR1 ENHRY and CDR2 SYGVKD. CDR3 length equals 12 residues. CDR3 protein: CAISQMGDEQYF. DNA of the CDR3: TGTGCCATCAGTCAGATGGGGGACGAGCAGTACTTC.

For this clonotype: One end of the junction fails to match germline, which may point to a read error. The chain has TRBV6-1 and TRBJ2-7; D perhaps matches TRBD2 (6 bases). This CDR3 comprises 12 residues. Germline V lookup: CDR1 MNHNS, CDR2 SASEGT. The CDR3 coding sequence is TGTGCCAGCAGCGAAGGGAGGTACGAGCAGTACTTC. Amino acids: CASSEGRYEQYF.

This clonotype appeared many times. This chain connects TRBV7-2 to TRBJ2-7; the D is unclear. The CDR3 is 15 amino acids. Germline values: CDR1 SGHTA, CDR2 FQGNSA. V gave up 1 base and J gave up 1 base, with 11 bases separating them. CDR3 nucleotide sequence: TGTGCCAGCAGCTTAGGGATCCTGTTGTCCTACGAGCAGTACTTC. Its protein is CASSLGILLSYEQYF.

This clonotype came up many times. The junction does not match germline at one end; this may be a read error. V usage is TRBV6-5 and J usage is TRBJ1-1; 10 bases agree with TRBD1. CDR1 and CDR2 from the germline V gene are MNHEY and SVGAGI. The CDR3 has 17 amino acids. CDR3 nucleotide sequence: TGTACCAGCAGTACAGCAAAGTCGGGACAGGGGCTAACTGAAGCTTTCTTT. Protein product: CTSSTAKSGQGLTEAFF.

On this clonotype itself: Since a much larger clone is just one base distant, this may be a read error. The CDR3 nucleotides are TGTGCCTGGAGTGGGCAGGGGGACTATGGCTACACCTTC. Translating gives CAWSGQGDYGYTF. The chain employs TRBV30 and TRBJ1-2, with 7 bases lining up with TRBD1. Germline trimming cut 1 base from V and 3 bases from J; bases unmatched to any gene: 2. Germline V CDR1 and CDR2: GTSNPN, SVGIG (reference sequence). This CDR3 has 13 amino acids.